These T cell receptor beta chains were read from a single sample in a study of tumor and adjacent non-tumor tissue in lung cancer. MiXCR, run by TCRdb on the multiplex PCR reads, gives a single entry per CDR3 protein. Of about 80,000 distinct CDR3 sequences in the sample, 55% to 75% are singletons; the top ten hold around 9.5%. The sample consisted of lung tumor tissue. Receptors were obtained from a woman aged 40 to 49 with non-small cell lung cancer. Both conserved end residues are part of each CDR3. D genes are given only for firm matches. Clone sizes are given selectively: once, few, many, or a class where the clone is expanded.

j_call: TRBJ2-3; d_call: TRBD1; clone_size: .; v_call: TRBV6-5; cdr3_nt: TGTACCAGCAGAATGACAGGGGGGTTAGATACACAGTATTTT; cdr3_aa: CTSRMTGGLDTQYF
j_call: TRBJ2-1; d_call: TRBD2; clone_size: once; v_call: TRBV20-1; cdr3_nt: TGCAGTGTGCTTAGCGGGGGGGTAGCGGGCAAAAGTTACAATGAGCAGTTCTTC; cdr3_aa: CSVLSGGVAGKSYNEQFF
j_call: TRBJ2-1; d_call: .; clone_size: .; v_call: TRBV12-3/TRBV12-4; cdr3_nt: TGTACCAGCAGTTTGGGTGGACGAGGGGGGCGGAGGAACGAGCAGTTCTTC; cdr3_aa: CTSSLGGRGGRRNEQFF
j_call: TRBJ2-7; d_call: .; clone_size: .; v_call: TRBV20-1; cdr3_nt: TGCAGTGCTATAAGCGGCAGTCCTGGGGTCCTTTTC; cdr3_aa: CSAISGSPGVLF
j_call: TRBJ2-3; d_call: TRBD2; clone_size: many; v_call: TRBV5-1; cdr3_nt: TGCGCCAGCAGCCCCCGGCGGGGGGCAGATACGCAGTATTTT; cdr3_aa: CASSPRRGADTQYF
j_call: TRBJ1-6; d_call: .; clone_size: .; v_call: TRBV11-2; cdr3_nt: TGTGCCAGCAGCTCGGGCGCACAGCTGATTTCACCCCTCCACTTT; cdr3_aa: CASSSGAQLISPLHF
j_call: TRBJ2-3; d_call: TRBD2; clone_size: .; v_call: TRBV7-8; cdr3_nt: TGTGCCAGCAGCCCAACACATTCGACTAGCGGGGGCGCGCGCACGCAGTATTTC; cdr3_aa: CASSPTHSTSGGARTQYF
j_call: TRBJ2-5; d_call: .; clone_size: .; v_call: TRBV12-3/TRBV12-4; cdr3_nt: TGTGCCACCAGTCTTGAAGGAGTTCAAGAGACCCAGTACTTC; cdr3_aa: CATSLEGVQETQYF
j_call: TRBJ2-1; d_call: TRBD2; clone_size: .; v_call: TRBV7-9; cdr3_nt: TGTGCCAGCAGCTTTGCGGGAGGATTCTCTGAGCAGTTCTTC; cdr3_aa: CASSFAGGFSEQFF
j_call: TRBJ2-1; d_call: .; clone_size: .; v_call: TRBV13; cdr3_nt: TGTACCAGCAGCAACTCTGCCCCGTGGGAGCAGTGCTTC; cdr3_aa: CTSSNSAPWEQCF
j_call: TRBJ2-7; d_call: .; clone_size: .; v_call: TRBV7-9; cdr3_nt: TGTGCCTGCACACAGCCTCCAGGTTCACACGAGCAGTCCTTC; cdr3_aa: CACTQPPGSHEQSF
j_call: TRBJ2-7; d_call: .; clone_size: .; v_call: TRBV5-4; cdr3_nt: TGTGCCAGCAACCGAACGGGGACTGGGTCCTGGGAACAGTACTTC; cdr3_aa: CASNRTGTGSWEQYF
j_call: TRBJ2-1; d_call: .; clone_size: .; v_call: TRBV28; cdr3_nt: TGTGCCAGCAGTTTGTTCTCGTACAGGGGAGGATCCTACAATGAGCAGTTCTTC; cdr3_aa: CASSLFSYRGGSYNEQFF
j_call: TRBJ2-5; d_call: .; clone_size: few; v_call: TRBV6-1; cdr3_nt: TGTGTCAGCAGTGTCGGAGAGACTCAGTACTTC; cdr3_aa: CVSSVGETQYF
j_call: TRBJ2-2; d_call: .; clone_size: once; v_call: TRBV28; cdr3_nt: TGTGCCAGCATGGAACGAACGAGCACCGGGGAGCTGTTTTTT; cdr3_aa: CASMERTSTGELFF
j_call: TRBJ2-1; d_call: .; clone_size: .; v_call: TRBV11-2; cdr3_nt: TGTGCCAGAAGCGAGACACTAGCTGCACTGTACAATGAGGAGTTCTTC; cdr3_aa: CARSETLAALYNEEFF
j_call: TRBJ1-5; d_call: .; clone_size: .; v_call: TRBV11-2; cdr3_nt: TGTGCCAGTAGCTTCCATCCTCCCCGACAGTTCCCATTTCTTGATCAGCCCCAACATTTT; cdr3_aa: CASSFHPPRQFPFLDQPQHF
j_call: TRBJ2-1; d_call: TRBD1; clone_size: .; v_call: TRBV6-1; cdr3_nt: TGTGCCAGCAATGCTGGACAGGGGGAGAGCGATGAGCGATTCTTC; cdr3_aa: CASNAGQGESDERFF
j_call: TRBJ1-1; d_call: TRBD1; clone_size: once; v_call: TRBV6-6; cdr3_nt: TGTTCCAGTAAATGGGACAGTGAAGCTTTCTTT; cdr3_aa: CSSKWDSEAFF
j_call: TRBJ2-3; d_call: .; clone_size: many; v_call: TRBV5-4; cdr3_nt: TGTGCCAGCAGCGAGGCAGATACGCAGTATTTT; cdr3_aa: CASSEADTQYF
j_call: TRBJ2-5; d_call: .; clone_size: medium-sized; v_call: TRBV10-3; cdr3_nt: TGTGCCATCGGGTTGGAGACCCAGTACTTC; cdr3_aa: CAIGLETQYF
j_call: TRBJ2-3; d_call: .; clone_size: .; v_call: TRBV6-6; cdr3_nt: TGTGCCGCCTACTCGCGGGATGGGAGTGGCACAGATACGCAGTGTTTT; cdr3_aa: CAAYSRDGSGTDTQCF
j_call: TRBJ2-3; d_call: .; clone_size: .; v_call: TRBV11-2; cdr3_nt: TGTGCCAGCAGCATTCTTTCGGGGGACGAGCAGTATTTT; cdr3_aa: CASSILSGDEQYF
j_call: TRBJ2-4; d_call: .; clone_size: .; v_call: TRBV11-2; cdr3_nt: TGTGCCAGCAGATCGATAGTCGGGGGAGCGAACATTCAGTACTTC; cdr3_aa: CASRSIVGGANIQYF
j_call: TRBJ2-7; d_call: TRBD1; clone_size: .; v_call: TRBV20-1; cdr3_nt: TGCAGTGATAGAGGCCCGGGACAGGGGACCTCCTACGAGCAGTACTTC; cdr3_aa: CSDRGPGQGTSYEQYF
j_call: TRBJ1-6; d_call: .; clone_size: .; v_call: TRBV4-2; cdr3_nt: TGTGCCAGCAGTCCCAGTCAGACAGTGAGGAATTCACCCCTCCACTTT; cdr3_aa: CASSPSQTVRNSPLHF
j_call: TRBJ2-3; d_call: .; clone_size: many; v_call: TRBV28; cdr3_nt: TGTGCCATCGCCGGGACGCAGGGACCGGGCGCAGATACGCAGTATTTT; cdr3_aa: CAIAGTQGPGADTQYF
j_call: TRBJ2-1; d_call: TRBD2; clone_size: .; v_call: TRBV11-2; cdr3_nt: TGTGTCAACAGCTGGACTAGCGGAAACAATGAGCGGTTCTTC; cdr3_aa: CVNSWTSGNNERFF
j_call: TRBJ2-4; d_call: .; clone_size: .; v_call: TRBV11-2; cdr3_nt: TGTACCAGCAGCCCGGGGCAGGAGTTAGCCACAAACATTCAGTACTTC; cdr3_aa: CTSSPGQELATNIQYF
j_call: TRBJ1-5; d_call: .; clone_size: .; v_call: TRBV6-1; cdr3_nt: TGTGCCACGCGGGACCCTGATCAGCCCCAGCATTTT; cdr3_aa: CATRDPDQPQHF
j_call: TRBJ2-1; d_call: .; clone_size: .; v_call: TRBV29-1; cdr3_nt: TGCAGCGTTGAGTACAACGAGCAGTTCTTC; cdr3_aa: CSVEYNEQFF
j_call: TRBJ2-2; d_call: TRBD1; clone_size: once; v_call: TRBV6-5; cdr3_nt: TGTGCCAGCAGTTACAAGGGGGCACGGGCCGGGGAGTTGTTTTTT; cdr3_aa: CASSYKGARAGELFF
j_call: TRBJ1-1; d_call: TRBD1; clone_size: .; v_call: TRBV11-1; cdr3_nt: TGTGCCAGCGGCCTCGCAGGACAGGGAGTCACTGAAGCTTTCTTT; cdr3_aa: CASGLAGQGVTEAFF
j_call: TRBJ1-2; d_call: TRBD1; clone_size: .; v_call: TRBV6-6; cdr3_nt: TGTGCCAGCAGTACGGGACAGAAGAGGGTGAGCTATGGATACACCTTC; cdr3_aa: CASSTGQKRVSYGYTF
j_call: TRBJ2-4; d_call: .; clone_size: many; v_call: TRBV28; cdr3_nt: TGTGCCAGCAGTTTATCCGGGACGACCAAAAACATTCAGTACTTC; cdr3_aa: CASSLSGTTKNIQYF
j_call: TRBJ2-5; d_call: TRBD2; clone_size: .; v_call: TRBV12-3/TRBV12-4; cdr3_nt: TGTGTCAGCAGTAGCGGGGGCCTCCAAGAGACACAGTACTTC; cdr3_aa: CVSSSGGLQETQYF
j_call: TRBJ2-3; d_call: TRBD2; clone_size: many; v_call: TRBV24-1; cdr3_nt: TGTGCCACCAGTGGACGAAGCGGGGCCGGCACAGATACGCAGTATTTT; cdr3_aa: CATSGRSGAGTDTQYF
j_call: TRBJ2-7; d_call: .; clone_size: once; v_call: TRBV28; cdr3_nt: TGTGCCAGCAGCTGGGACCCCGGGATAGTCGATTACGAGCAGTACTTC; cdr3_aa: CASSWDPGIVDYEQYF
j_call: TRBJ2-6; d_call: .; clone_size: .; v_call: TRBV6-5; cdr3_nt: TGTGCCAGGAGTTACAAATTCATTCTAAGGACTGGGGCCAACGTCCTGACTTTC; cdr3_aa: CARSYKFILRTGANVLTF
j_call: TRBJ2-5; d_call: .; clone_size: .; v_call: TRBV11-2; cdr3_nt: TGTGCCAGCAACTTACGCCTAGACCATGAGACCAAGTACTTC; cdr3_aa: CASNLRLDHETKYF
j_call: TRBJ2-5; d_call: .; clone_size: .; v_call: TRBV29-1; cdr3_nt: TGCAGCCTTAAAGAGGGGTCGGGGGAAACCCAGTACTTC; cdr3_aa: CSLKEGSGETQYF
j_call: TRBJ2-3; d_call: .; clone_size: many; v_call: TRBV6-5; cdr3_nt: TGTGCCAGCAGTCAGGGAGGTACGCAGTATTTT; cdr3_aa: CASSQGGTQYF
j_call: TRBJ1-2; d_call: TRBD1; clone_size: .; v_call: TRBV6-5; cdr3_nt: TGTGCCAGCAGTCTTGGGACAGGGGTAACCTATAGCTACACCTTC; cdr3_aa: CASSLGTGVTYSYTF
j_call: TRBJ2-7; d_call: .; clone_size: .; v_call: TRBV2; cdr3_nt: TGTGCCAGCAATGAGGAGCGGATAAACGAGCAGTACTTC; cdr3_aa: CASNEERINEQYF